What follows describes a single TCR beta chain. Its cognate antigen is unknown. The junction does not match germline at one end; this may be a read error. Each TCR beta cDNA library carried unique molecular identifiers. TCRdb reprocessed the PCR reads with MiXCR, giving one entry per CDR3 protein. The table includes about 540,000 distinct CDR3 sequences, 30% to 40% detected once. The data were obtained in a study of post-analysis software for immune sequencing data. General study results and limits: Multiple sclerosis was associated with a significant reduction in normalized Chao1 diversity relative to controls. A few TRBV segments occurring more often in patients than controls included TRBV5-6, TRBV5-1 and TRBV20-1.

The CDR3 has 20 amino acids. CDR1 MNHEY and CDR2 SVGAGI come from the germline V gene. The source material was blood. This clonotype originated in a girl aged 2-17 years with multiple sclerosis. The J gene is TRBJ1-6, the V gene TRBV6-5; 10 nucleotides align to TRBD1. CDR3 sequence reads: CASGYSSPGTGVSYNSPLHF. CDR3 bases: TGTGCCAGCGGTTACTCCAGTCCCGGGACAGGGGTCTCCTATAATTCACCCCTCCACTTT.